These 20 T cell receptor beta chains originate from one sample sequenced in a study of cytomegalovirus exposure and HLA in healthy donors. Researchers ran the PCR with 60 Vbeta and 13 Jbeta primers. Sequencing used immunoSEQ multiplex PCR; TCRdb keeps in-frame clones, though not all of them. This sample yields 130,000 to 150,000 clones, of which about 80% are seen a single time; about 2.5% belongs to the top ten. Sequencing input: PBMCs. The receptor source for this set is a woman between 18 and 30 years old in good health and CMV-seropositive.

This rearrangement joins TRBV5-6 to TRBJ2-3, with D unclear. The CDR3 contains 14 residues. Trimming cost V 6 bases and J 2 bases, with 13 bases left between them. Germline CDR1 SGHDT, CDR2 YYEEEE. Here the CDR3 reads CASILSSYTDTQYF. CDR3 nucleotides: TGTGCCAGCATCCTCTCAAGCTACACAGATACGCAGTATTTT.

The rearrangement joins TRBV9 to TRBJ1-1; D not resolved. With 3 bases removed from V and 3 bases from J, the gap between germline ends came to 9 bases. This CDR3 region has 13 residues. Germline loops: CDR1 SGDLS, CDR2 YYNGEE. The CDR3 region is CASSGYTDTEAFF. The CDR3 DNA sequence: TGTGCCAGCAGCGGATACACCGACACTGAAGCTTTCTTT.

The CDR3 nucleotides are TGCGCCAGCAGGGCCACAGGGGCGGCTAATGAAAAACTGTTTTTT. Translation gives CASRATGAANEKLFF. V and J are TRBV10-2 and TRBJ1-4, with 7 nucleotides matching TRBD1. The CDR3 consists of 15 residues. Trimming removed 6 bases from V and 3 bases from J; junction bases left unmatched: 7. Per germline, CDR1 WSHSY and CDR2 SAAADI.

The chain recombines TRBV2 with TRBJ2-3; D is perhaps TRBD2 (7 bases). This CDR3 is 15 amino acids long. The germline gives CDR1 SNHLY, CDR2 FYNNEI. V was clipped by 7 bases and J by 2 bases, with 16 bases between them. The CDR3 sequence: CASKTGGLPTDTQYF. In DNA form, the CDR3 reads TGTGCCAGCAAAACGGGGGGCCTCCCCACAGATACGCAGTATTTT.

The chain uses TRBV21-1 and TRBJ2-7; the D call of TRBD1 is as the table states it, not checked on the DNA. TRBV21-1 is assigned pseudogene status. The CDR3 loop spans 13 amino acids. As DNA, the CDR3 is TGTGCCAGCACCGGGACAGTCCCGAACGAGCAGTACTTC. Protein: CASTGTVPNEQYF.

This chain uses TRBV7-8 with TRBJ1-5; possibly TRBD1 for D (5 bases). CDR1 is SGHVS and CDR2 is FQNEAQ in the germline V gene. The CDR3 is 15 residues long. V was clipped by 0 bases and J by 9 bases, with 15 bases between them. DNA for the CDR3: TGTGCCAGCAGCTTAGCGTTTGGGGGGTCTGCGCCCCAGCATTTT. It specifies CASSLAFGGSAPQHF.

The chain has TRBV9 and TRBJ2-7; TRBD1 is a possible D gene (6 bases). CDR3 length: 14 amino acids. Germline lookup yields CDR1 SGDLS and CDR2 YYNGEE. V shed 1 base and J shed 3 bases, with 11 bases lying between them. This chain's CDR3 is CASSVSGDIYEQYF. CDR3 bases: TGTGCCAGCAGCGTATCAGGGGATATCTACGAGCAGTACTTC.

This clone has a single count. This chain links TRBV10-1 with TRBJ2-1; 9 nucleotides agree with TRBD1. CDR1 WNHNN and CDR2 SYGVQD come from the germline V gene (reference sequence). The CDR3 is 16 amino acids. V gave up 0 bases and J gave up 8 bases; unmatched junction bases: 8. The CDR3 nucleotides read TGCGCCAGCAGTGAGTCCGGGACAGGGATCATTGATGAGCAGTTCTTC. Translating it yields CASSESGTGIIDEQFF.

The chain is built from TRBV5-1 and TRBJ2-7; D may be TRBD2 (6 bases). The CDR3 contains 12 residues. Germline V gene data show CDR1 as SGHRS and CDR2 as YFSETQ. Trimming took off 4 bases at V and 7 bases at J, with 12 bases between the two ends. The CDR3 protein is CASSAAGYEQYF. The CDR3 nucleotides are TGCGCCAGCAGCGCGGCGGGGTATGAGCAGTACTTC.

The chain has TRBV5-1 and TRBJ2-5; D is unresolved. Germline V gene data show CDR1 as SGHRS and CDR2 as YFSETQ. V lost 1 base and J 5 bases, leaving 6 bases between the germline ends. CDR3 length equals 12 residues. CDR3 in amino acids: CASSLLVETQYF. CDR3 nucleotide sequence: TGCGCCAGCAGCTTGCTAGTGGAGACCCAGTACTTC. Together with reference TRBV5-1 and TRBJ2-5, the CDR3 gives the full variable domain: KAGVTQTPRYLIKTRGQQVTLSCSPISGHRSVSWYQQTPGQGLQFLFEYFSETQRNKGNFPGRFSGRQFSNSRSEMNVSTLELGDSALYLCASSLLVETQYFGPGTRLLVL.

The V gene is TRBV4-1, the J gene TRBJ2-3, with 8 positions matching TRBD2. The CDR3 loop spans 16 amino acids. Trimming took 0 bases from V and 1 from J; bases not matched to a gene: 3. Germline assignment: CDR1 MGHRA and CDR2 YSYEKL. The CDR3 protein is CASSQDPAGGTDTQYF. CDR3 sequence (DNA): TGCGCCAGCAGCCAAGACCCAGCGGGGGGCACAGATACGCAGTATTTT.

J is TRBJ2-5 and V is TRBV10-3; perhaps TRBD1 as D (6 bases). The CDR3 extends over 15 amino acids. Germline-derived CDR1 and CDR2 are ENHRY and SYGVKD. V dropped 0 bases and J dropped 1 base, with 9 bases sitting between them. This CDR3 reads CAISESMGAQETQYF. In DNA, the CDR3 is TGTGCCATCAGTGAGTCGATGGGGGCCCAAGAGACCCAGTACTTC.

The CDR3 DNA sequence: TGTGCCAGCAGGGCAGGGTTTGGAAACACCATATATTTT. It specifies CASRAGFGNTIYF. The chain recombines TRBV2 with TRBJ1-3; possibly TRBD1 for D (5 bases). Germline V gene sequence: CDR1 SNHLY, CDR2 FYNNEI. This CDR3 region has 13 residues. V was clipped by 6 bases and J by 3 bases, with 9 bases between them.

V and J are TRBV25-1 and TRBJ1-2; TRBD1 matches 7 bases. Germline V gene lookup returns CDR1 MGHDK and CDR2 SYGVNS. Germline trimming cut 4 bases from V and 4 bases from J; bases unmatched to any gene: 9. The CDR3 is 15 amino acids. CDR3 sequence reads: CASSGWRGPVYGYTF. CDR3 in DNA: TGTGCCAGCAGTGGATGGAGGGGGCCTGTCTATGGCTACACCTTC.

The chain uses TRBV29-1 and TRBJ2-2; the D is unclear. Germline lookup yields CDR1 SQVTM and CDR2 ANQGSEA. V was trimmed by 2 bases and J by 0 bases, leaving 10 bases between them. The CDR3 is 15 amino acids. The CDR3 nucleotides read TGCAGCGTTGAATTACGACACGCGAACACCGGGGAGCTGTTTTTT. It encodes CSVELRHANTGELFF.

This clone has more than one count but fewer than ten. The chain uses TRBV7-9 and TRBJ1-1; D ambiguous. The V gene lost 0 bases and the J gene lost 6 bases, with 8 bases spanning the gap. This CDR3 spans 13 amino acids. The germline CDR1 and CDR2 sequences are SEHNR and FQNEAQ (reference sequence). CDR3 region: CASSLAQVAEAFF. CDR3 nucleotide sequence: TGTGCCAGCAGCTTAGCGCAGGTGGCTGAAGCTTTCTTT. Full variable domain (outside the CDR3, taken from reference TRBV7-9 and TRBJ1-1): DTGVSQNPRHKITKRGQNVTFRCDPISEHNRLYWYRQTLGQGPEFLTYFQNEAQLEKSRLLSDRFSAERPKGSFSTLEIQRTEQGDSAMYLCASSLAQVAEAFFGQGTRLTVV.

The J gene is TRBJ2-3, the V gene TRBV5-6; 7 nucleotides align to TRBD1. The germline CDR1 and CDR2 sequences are SGHDT and YYEEEE. This CDR3 region has 14 residues. V trimming: 3 bases; J trimming: 4 bases; junction bases outside the gene matches: 5. CDR3 sequence (DNA): TGTGCCAGCAGCTCCAGACAGGGCGCAGATACGCAGTATTTT. Residues: CASSSRQGADTQYF.

The chain has TRBV4-3 and TRBJ2-1, with a tentative D call TRBD1 (5 bases). The germline gives CDR1 LGHNA, CDR2 YSLEER. The CDR3 totals 16 residues. V was shortened by 4 bases and J by 5 bases, with 18 bases between the two germline ends. The CDR3 loop reads CASSRDFFQGDNEQFF. DNA of the CDR3: TGCGCCAGCAGCCGAGACTTTTTCCAGGGCGACAATGAGCAGTTCTTC.

This clone counts as medium-sized. The V gene is TRBV29-1, the J gene TRBJ1-3; D may be TRBD1 (5 bases). The CDR3 is made up of 14 amino acids. V lost 7 bases and J lost 1, with 14 bases in between. The germline gives CDR1 SQVTM, CDR2 ANQGSEA. CDR3 sequence: CSALAGTSGNTIYF. The CDR3 DNA sequence: TGCAGCGCACTCGCGGGGACTTCTGGAAACACCATATATTTT.

CDR3 coding DNA: TGTGCCAGCTCATCATCTCCGGGAACCTACGAGCAGTACTTC. Amino acids: CASSSSPGTYEQYF. This chain uses TRBV18 with TRBJ2-7; the D gene is possibly TRBD2 (5 bases). Germline-derived CDR1 and CDR2 are KGHSH and LQKENI. There are 14 residues in the CDR3. Trimming shortened V by 5 bases and J by 2 bases, and 13 bases separated the two germline ends.